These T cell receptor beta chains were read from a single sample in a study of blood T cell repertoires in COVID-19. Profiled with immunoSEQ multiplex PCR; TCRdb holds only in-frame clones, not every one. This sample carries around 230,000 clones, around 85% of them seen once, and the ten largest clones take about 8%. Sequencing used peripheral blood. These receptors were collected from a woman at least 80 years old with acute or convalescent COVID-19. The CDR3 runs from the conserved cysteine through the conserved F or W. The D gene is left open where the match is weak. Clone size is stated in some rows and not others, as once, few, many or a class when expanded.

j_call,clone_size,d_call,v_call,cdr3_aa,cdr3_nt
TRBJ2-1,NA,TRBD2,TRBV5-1,CASHGTSVDNEQFF,TGCGCCAGCCATGGGACTAGCGTCGACAATGAGCAGTTCTTC
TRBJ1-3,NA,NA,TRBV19,CATRLQGGSGNTIYF,TGTGCCACCCGACTACAAGGGGGCTCTGGAAACACCATATATTTT
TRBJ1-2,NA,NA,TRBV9,CASSVDLYYGYTF,TGTGCCAGCAGCGTAGATCTTTACTATGGCTACACCTTC
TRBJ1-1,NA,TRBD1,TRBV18,CASSPNTGTVNTEAFF,TGTGCCAGCTCACCGAATACCGGGACAGTCAACACTGAAGCTTTCTTT
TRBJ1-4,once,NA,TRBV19,CASSVADNNEKLFF,TGTGCCAGTAGTGTCGCAGATAATAATGAAAAACTGTTTTTT
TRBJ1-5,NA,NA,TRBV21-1,CASSKWDRVGQPQHF,TGTGCCAGCAGCAAATGGGACAGGGTCGGTCAGCCCCAGCATTTT
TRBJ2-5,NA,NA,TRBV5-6,CASSFRRGLRLETQYF,TGTGCCAGCAGCTTTCGGAGGGGGCTAAGGTTAGAGACCCAGTACTTC
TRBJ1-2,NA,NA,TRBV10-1,CASSDTANYGYTF,TGCGCCAGCAGTGATACAGCTAACTATGGCTACACCTTC
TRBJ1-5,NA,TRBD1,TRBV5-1,CASSFGGPGQGSNQPQHF,TGCGCCAGCAGCTTCGGGGGGCCGGGACAGGGATCCAATCAGCCCCAGCATTTT
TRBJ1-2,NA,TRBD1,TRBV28,CASRTGGSNYGYTF,TGTGCCAGCCGCACAGGGGGTTCTAACTATGGCTACACCTTC
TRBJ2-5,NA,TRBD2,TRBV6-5,CASCASGSGRETQYF,TGTGCCAGTTGTGCTAGCGGGAGTGGACGGGAGACCCAGTACTTC
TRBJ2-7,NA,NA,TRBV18,CASSPRLTGSSYEQYF,TGTGCCAGCTCACCTCGGTTGACAGGTTCTTCTTACGAGCAGTACTTC
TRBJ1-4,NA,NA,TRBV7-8,CASSLTGFTNEKLFF,TGTGCCAGCAGCCTTACAGGGTTCACTAATGAAAAACTGTTTTTT
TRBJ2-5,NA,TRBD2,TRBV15,CATSRRLAGDQETQYF,TGTGCCACCAGCAGGCGACTAGCGGGGGACCAAGAGACCCAGTACTTC
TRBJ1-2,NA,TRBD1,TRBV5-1,CASSSGTGANYGYTF,TGCGCCAGCAGCTCCGGGACAGGGGCTAACTATGGCTACACCTTC
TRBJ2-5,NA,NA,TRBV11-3,CASSRGVETQYF,TGTGCCAGCAGCCGCGGGGTGGAGACCCAGTACTTC
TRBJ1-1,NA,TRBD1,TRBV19,CASSIETGGDTEAFF,TGTGCCAGTAGTATAGAGACAGGGGGCGACACTGAAGCTTTCTTT
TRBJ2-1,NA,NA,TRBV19,CASSIRQGGNEQFF,TGTGCCAGTAGTATCAGACAGGGAGGAAATGAGCAGTTCTTC
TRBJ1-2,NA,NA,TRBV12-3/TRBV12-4,CASSFLGAGGYTF,TGTGCCAGCAGTTTTCTGGGAGCCGGCGGCTACACCTTC
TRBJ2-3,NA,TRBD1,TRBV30,CAWSVGQGGTDTQYF,TGTGCCTGGAGTGTGGGACAGGGAGGCACAGATACGCAGTATTTT
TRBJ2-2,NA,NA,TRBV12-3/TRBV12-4,CASSPGVTGELFF,TGTGCCAGCAGCCCGGGGGTCACCGGGGAGCTGTTTTTT
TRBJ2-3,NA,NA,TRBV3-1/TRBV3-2,CASSQVETTQYF,TGTGCCAGCAGCCAAGTGGAGACGACGCAGTATTTT
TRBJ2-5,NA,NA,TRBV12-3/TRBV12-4,CASSRDSEETQYF,TGTGCCAGCAGTCGGGACTCGGAAGAGACCCAGTACTTC
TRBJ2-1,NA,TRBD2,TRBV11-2,CASSSLGRAGGRNEQFF,TGTGCCAGCAGCTCCCTCGGTAGGGCGGGAGGGAGGAATGAGCAGTTCTTC
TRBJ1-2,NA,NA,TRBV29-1,CSVEDPALGASGYTF,TGCAGCGTTGAAGATCCCGCTCTAGGGGCGTCTGGCTACACCTTC
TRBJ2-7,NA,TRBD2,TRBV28,CASTSALGTTLEQYF,TGTGCCAGCACTTCAGCGCTAGGGACTACTCTCGAGCAGTACTTC
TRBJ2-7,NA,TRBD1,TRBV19,CASSADRGSEQYF,TGTGCCAGTAGTGCGGACAGGGGAAGCGAGCAGTACTTC
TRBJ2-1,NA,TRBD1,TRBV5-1,CASSLEGQGIFF,TGCGCCAGCAGCTTGGAGGGACAGGGGATTTTCTTC
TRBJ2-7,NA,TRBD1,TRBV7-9,CASSLMGTGEREQYF,TGTGCCAGCAGCCTGATGGGGACAGGGGAGCGCGAGCAGTACTTC
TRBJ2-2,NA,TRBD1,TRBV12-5,CASTSLFDRVISGELFF,TGTGCTAGTACCTCCTTATTCGACAGGGTAATATCCGGGGAGCTGTTTTTT
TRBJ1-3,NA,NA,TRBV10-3,CAIRKGQGGIRNTIYF,TGTGCCATCAGGAAGGGGCAGGGTGGAATTAGAAACACCATATATTTT
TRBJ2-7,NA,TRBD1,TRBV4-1,CASSLLETGNSYEQYF,TGCGCCAGCAGCCTGCTGGAGACAGGGAACTCCTACGAGCAGTACTTC
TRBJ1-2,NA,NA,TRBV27,CASSLRQGLSGYTF,TGTGCCAGCAGTTTAAGGCAGGGGTTGTCTGGCTACACCTTC
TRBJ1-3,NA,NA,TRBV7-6,CASSLGPAGSGNTIYF,TGTGCCAGCAGCTTGGGGCCGGCGGGGTCTGGAAACACCATATATTTT
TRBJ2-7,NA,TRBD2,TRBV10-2,CASRIGGSSYEQYF,TGCGCCAGCAGAATCGGGGGGAGCTCCTACGAGCAGTACTTC
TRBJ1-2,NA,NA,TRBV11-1,CASSSSGTYPPYGYTF,TGTGCCAGCAGCTCTTCCGGGACTTATCCCCCATATGGCTACACCTTC
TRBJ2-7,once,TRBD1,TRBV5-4,CASSGTRGYEQYF,TGTGCCAGCAGCGGGACCAGGGGGTACGAGCAGTACTTC
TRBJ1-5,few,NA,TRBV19,CASSYRSNQPQHF,TGTGCCAGTAGTTACAGGAGCAATCAGCCCCAGCATTTT
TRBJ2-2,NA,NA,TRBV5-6,CASSTPGEVAGELFF,TGTGCCAGCAGCACTCCGGGAGAGGTAGCCGGGGAGCTGTTTTTT
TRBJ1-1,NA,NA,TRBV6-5,CASSPGGETEAFF,TGTGCCAGCTCACCTGGGGGGGAAACTGAAGCTTTCTTT
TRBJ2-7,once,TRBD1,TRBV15,CATSRGGTEPSYEQYF,TGTGCCACCAGCAGAGGTGGGACAGAGCCGTCCTACGAGCAGTACTTC
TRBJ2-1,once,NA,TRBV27,CASSRPGWDEQFF,TGTGCCAGCAGTCGTCCGGGGTGGGATGAGCAGTTCTTC
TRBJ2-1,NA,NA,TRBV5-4,CASSLVGGVPTMRQFF,TGTGCCAGCAGCTTGGTCGGCGGAGTTCCTACAATGAGGCAGTTCTTC
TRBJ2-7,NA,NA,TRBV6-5,CASRLVTNSYEQYF,TGTGCCAGCAGACTTGTAACTAACTCCTACGAGCAGTACTTC
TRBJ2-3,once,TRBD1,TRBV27,CASRPTGVDTQYF,TGTGCCAGCAGACCGACAGGGGTAGATACGCAGTATTTT
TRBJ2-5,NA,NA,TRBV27,CASSLFGPRGGAAKETQYF,TGTGCCAGCAGTTTATTTGGACCCCGTGGCGGGGCCGCCAAAGAGACCCAGTACTTC
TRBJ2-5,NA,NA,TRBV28,CASSFGGPGETQYF,TGTGCCAGCAGTTTCGGGGGGCCAGGAGAGACCCAGTACTTC
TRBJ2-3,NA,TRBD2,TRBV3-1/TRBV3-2,CASSLAGARTDTQYF,TGTGCCAGCAGCCTAGCGGGAGCCCGCACAGATACGCAGTATTTT
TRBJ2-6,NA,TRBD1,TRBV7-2,CASSLDRAGANVLTF,TGTGCCAGCAGCCTCGACAGGGCTGGGGCCAACGTCCTGACTTTC
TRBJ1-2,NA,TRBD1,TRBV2,CASHTGAYGYTF,TGTGCCAGCCATACAGGGGCCTATGGCTACACCTTC
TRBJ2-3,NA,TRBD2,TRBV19,CASSDKGTSATTDTQYF,TGTGCCAGTAGTGATAAAGGGACTAGCGCCACCACAGATACGCAGTATTTT
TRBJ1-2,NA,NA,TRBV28,CASTRDSIGYGYTF,TGTGCCAGCACCCGGGACTCGATAGGCTATGGCTACACCTTC
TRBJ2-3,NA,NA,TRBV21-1,CASIYIRRPTSVRTDTQYF,TGTGCCAGCATCTATATAAGAAGACCGACTAGCGTCCGCACAGATACGCAGTATTTT
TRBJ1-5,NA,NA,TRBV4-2,CASSQVWQGIQPQHF,TGTGCCAGCAGCCAAGTCTGGCAGGGGATTCAGCCCCAGCATTTT
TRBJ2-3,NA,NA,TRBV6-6,CASSPRDTQYF,TGTGCCAGCAGCCCCAGGGATACGCAGTATTTT
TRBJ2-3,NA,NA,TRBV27,CASSRLAEQYF,TGTGCCAGCAGTCGATTAGCGGAGCAGTATTTT
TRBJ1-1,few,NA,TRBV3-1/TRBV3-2,CASSQRGLGEAFF,TGTGCCAGCAGCCAAAGGGGTCTCGGTGAAGCTTTCTTT